Each of the 6 T cell receptor beta chains below was sequenced from the same sample in a study of control samples from healthy donors and cancer patients. The table came from immunoSEQ multiplex PCR; TCRdb's copy has only in-frame clones and leaves some out. The table lists approximately 90,000 clones, more than 75% of them singletons. Material: blood. These receptors originate from a man aged 25-45 years in good health.

The chain uses TRBV12-5 and TRBJ1-2; D call uncertain. Looked up from germline, CDR1 is LGHNT and CDR2 is FRNRAP. V was shortened by 6 bases and J by 1 base, with 3 bases between the two germline ends. CDR3 size: 11 residues. In DNA, the CDR3 is TGTGCTAGTGGCATTAACTATGGCTACACCTTC. This translates into CASGINYGYTF.

The chain links TRBV5-1 to TRBJ2-3; 7 bases line up with TRBD1. The CDR3 has 15 residues. V lost 4 bases to trimming and J lost 2 bases; unmatched junction nucleotides: 7. Per germline, CDR1 SGHRS and CDR2 YFSETQ. The CDR3 coding sequence is TGCGCCAGCAGCACTCCGGGACAGACCACAGATACGCAGTATTTT. Its protein product is CASSTPGQTTDTQYF.

The rearrangement uses TRBV9 and TRBJ1-6; D gene unclear. Germline V lookup: CDR1 SGDLS, CDR2 YYNGEE. V was cut by 7 bases and J by 7 bases, with 15 bases left in between. CDR3 length: 14 residues. The CDR3 loop is CASGPRDRNSPLHF. CDR3 in DNA: TGTGCCAGCGGGCCGCGAGATCGGAATTCACCCCTCCACTTT.

This chain uses TRBV3-1 (or the pseudogene TRBV3-2) with TRBJ2-5; D may be TRBD1 (5 bases). Looked up from germline, CDR1 is LGHDT and CDR2 is YNNKEL (reference sequence). This CDR3 is built from 15 residues. V dropped 0 bases and J dropped 7 bases, with 15 bases sitting between them. The CDR3 protein is CASSQESAGQGTQYF. In DNA, the CDR3 is TGTGCCAGCAGCCAAGAGTCGGCAGGGCAGGGGACCCAGTACTTC.

The chain joins TRBV3-1 (or the pseudogene TRBV3-2) to TRBJ1-4; D gene unclear. CDR3 length: 13 amino acids. Trimming pared 3 bases from V and 3 bases from J, leaving 5 bases between. The germline CDR1 and CDR2 sequences are LGHDT and YNNKEL (reference sequence). The CDR3 protein is CASSHLPNEKLFF. Here the CDR3 DNA reads TGTGCCAGCAGCCACCTGCCTAATGAAAAACTGTTTTTT.

This sequence joins TRBV21-1 and TRBJ2-7; the listed D gene, TRBD2, was not tested against the DNA. TRBV21-1 is termed a pseudogene. This CDR3 is 14 amino acids long. The CDR3 bases are TGTGCCAGCAGCAGAGGTTGGTTTCCCTACGAGCAGTACGTC. The encoded protein is CASSRGWFPYEQYV.